This TCR beta chain derives from a study of cytomegalovirus exposure and HLA in healthy donors (TCRdb year 2017). In the study overall: An earlier analysis of some 620 of the donors reported 276 Gb of sequence data and around 100 million unique TCR beta sequences obtained from about 179 million T cells. About 300 gigabases of sequencing data and around 80 million unique TCR sequences made up an early release that covered roughly 670 HLA-typed donors. Of the approximately 400 genotyped donors, 65% to 90% were placed in the genetic ancestry cluster associated with self-reported Caucasian donors. The study aimed to test whether signatures of past pathogen exposure could be identified by cataloging public T cell receptors. The study used immunosequencing to profile the T cell repertoires of more than 650 subjects and linked those repertoires to cytomegalovirus serostatus. A separate validation cohort of 90 to 150 different subjects was used in addition to the approximately 610-subject first cohort. The study combined high-throughput TCR immunosequencing, statistical association of individual TCRs with disease status, and machine learning to predict cytomegalovirus infection status. A later analysis re-examined previously published TCR beta repertoires from about 700 donors and added high-resolution HLA genotyping to investigate patterns of TCR occurrence. In the later analysis, no new phenotypic data were used to find candidate immune exposures; instead, reliance was placed on TCR beta sequences and their occurrence across donors. In an earlier analysis of around 540 of the donors, high-throughput TCR beta sequencing was used to judge whether each TCR beta V gene segment behaved as functional or pseudogenic. Alongside the repertoire data, information on donor age, sex, ethnicity and CMV serostatus was compiled. In a later genetic analysis, genome-wide SNP genotypes for about 60% of the 666 donors were used, and that subset was treated as a discovery cohort. All discovery cohort repertoires had been generated on a single sequencing platform. Both class I and class II loci were covered by HLA typing, at four-digit resolution. The number of donors typed differed by locus, with about 629-640 for A, B, C, DRB1 and DQB1, around 500 for DQA1, over 600 for DPA1, and roughly 450 for DPB1. Because of strong linkage in the cohort, four or five DR-DQ haplotypes were treated as single units for association and clustering. Across roughly 420 genotyped donors of the cohort, an average of roughly 200,000 unique TCR beta nucleotide sequences per donor were sequenced, and approximately 19% of those sequences were non-productive.

Library preparation was by the immunoSEQ multiplex PCR assay. For the multiplex PCR, a mixture combining 60 forward primers for TCR Vbeta segments and 13 reverse primers for TCR Jbeta segments was used. A multiplex PCR assay on genomic DNA amplified the CDR3 region of rearranged TCR beta genes. Amplified TCR beta libraries were sequenced as 87-base-pair reads on the Illumina HiSeq System. From the authors' description of their analysis: A later analysis tallied approximately 87 million unique TCR beta chains across the 600 to 700 repertoires, and approximately 9.9 million of those chains were shared by two or more donors. To remove PCR and sequencing errors, raw reads were error-corrected and collapsed into unique sequences using a nearest-neighbor algorithm that merged closely related sequences. Alignment of CDR3 sequences to IMGT reference sequences was used to assign V, D and J gene segments. For a sequence to be retained, a match of at least six nucleotides was required to both a V gene segment and a J gene segment. Rearrangements were called productive when the CDR3 lacked stop codons and stayed in frame with V and J; all others were non-productive. Following IMGT convention, CDR3 was defined as the stretch from the second conserved V-encoded cysteine to the conserved J-encoded phenylalanine. In an earlier analysis of roughly 610 of the donors, sequences lacking an unambiguous match to a single V gene segment were excluded. An earlier analysis of 587 of the donors classified V segments as functional when productive rearrangements were above 56.7% and as segregating when the standard deviation between donors was above 5%. A statistical classification framework was built for diagnosing cytomegalovirus status from the catalog of TCR beta chain sequences. In a later analysis, TCR nucleotide sequences were compared against IMGT/GENE-DB human TR gene sequences so that V and J genes could be assigned. In a later analysis, CDR3 sequences and most-parsimonious VDJ recombination scenarios were assigned using the TCRdist pipeline. In a later analysis, each TCR beta chain was defined by its CDR3 amino acid sequence together with its V-gene family, and reads without a unique V-gene family were excluded. In a later analysis, approximately 590 highly shared, low-generation-probability nucleotide sequences were removed to address suspected cross-contamination and a sequencing artifact. A later analysis calculated a clonal expansion index for each public chain from normalized within-repertoire ranks of inferred template counts. Generation probabilities in a later analysis came from a VDJ recombination model fitted to out-of-frame rearrangements, and those results were checked against IGoR. In a later analysis, TCR-TCR, TCR-HLA and TCR-CMV co-occurrence was scored with hypergeometric tests, and a repertoire-size bias correction was applied to TCR pairs. False discovery rates were estimated in a later analysis by permuting HLA or CMV assignments 20 times. In a later analysis, co-occurring TCRs were grouped using DBSCAN, with TCRdist sequence similarity added in when clustering inside HLA-allele-positive subsets. Repertoires with fewer than 30,000 or more than 120,000 public chains were left out of co-occurrence clustering, as were four to six repertoires with anomalous nucleotide sharing. The table comes from immuneACCESS by way of TCRdb, which keeps in-frame sequences with V and J called. Part of the clones is missing from these tables; in studies checked, under half for an unresolved V gene and the rest for unknown reasons. V, J and clone size were drawn from that table, and D and trimming were deduced from the DNA. The sample table contains 250,000 to 350,000 clones; only one count was recorded for approximately 90% of them. The top ten clones comprise 2% to 3% of the sample.

The CDR3, from cysteine to phenylalanine, totals 14 residues. The only DNA kept is the CDR3, 42 bases in frame from the first base. The germline V gene (reference sequence) supplies CDR1 SGHNT and CDR2 YYREEE. V was cut back by 3 bases and J by 2 bases, leaving a gap of 10 bases between them. The cohort was made up of approximately 670 healthy bone marrow donors. All cohort members were sampled while nominally healthy, although unrecorded immune exposures were likely present. The donor was CMV seronegative and belonged to the group of around 400 seronegative cohort members. A peripheral blood sample was provided by each donor, and peripheral blood mononuclear cells were used for TCR beta sequencing. Genomic DNA extraction from the blood cell samples was performed with the Qiagen DNeasy Blood Extraction Kit. As regards this clone: Its target antigen remains unknown. No much larger clone exists at a distance of one base, and base qualities are not known.

Overall results and qualifications from the work: Broadly in line with IMGT annotations, most TCR beta V segments showed up in productive rearrangements about 87% or about 30% of the time in an earlier analysis of 450 to 750 of the donors. Compared with the approximately 720-donor mean, donors in an Asian-associated ancestry cluster had fewer N-insertions in productive TCRs, according to a later genetic analysis. Immune exposure information for the cohort was limited to CMV serostatus. In the study, about 150 TCR beta chains were listed as associated with cytomegalovirus. In a later analysis, TCR association rates were found to vary across HLA loci, with the most associated TCRs seen for DRB1 alleles and the fewest for HLA-C alleles. Because counts were too low, roughly 17 rarely observed V segments, including chromosome 9 orphons, were left out of the earlier analysis of approximately 500 of the donors. In a later analysis, 15,000 to 20,000 TCR beta sequences were associated with specific HLA alleles at a false discovery rate of 0.05. The authors suggested that the approach could potentially be extended to other disease states and immunological phenotypes. In a later analysis, most CMV-associated TCR beta chains were found to appear HLA-restricted, with HLA associations seemingly driven largely by CMV exposure. In vitro tests confirmed that a few of the cytomegalovirus-associated TCR beta chains recognize cytomegalovirus antigens. Roughly uniform sequencing depth across donors was assumed in presence/absence analyses, although this assumption may not hold. The classifier was reported to diagnose cytomegalovirus status with high specificity and sensitivity in both the original cohort and the validation cohort. Correlated functional status among segregating V segments might be attributable to linkage disequilibrium, but an unknown experimental factor could not be ruled out. Across donors, most TCR sequences were observed very rarely, whereas some public TCRs were present in many individuals. A further reported finding was that TCR beta sequences accurately predicted the HLA-A and HLA-B alleles for most subjects in the first cohort. When HLA alleles, especially DR and DQ, strongly co-occurred, TCR associations were difficult to assign to individual alleles. Because HLA typing was missing for some donors at each locus, association tests included only the typed subset. In a later analysis, several top co-occurrence clusters were reported to appear linked to parvovirus B19, influenza, CMV and Epstein-Barr virus. An association between a missense DCLRE1C variant and V-gene and J-gene trimming of TCR beta chains was found in a later genetic analysis and replicated in an independent cohort. A group of highly shared sequence variants was considered likely to be a technical artifact of the sequencing pipeline. Some IMGT-functional V segments, including TRBV6-2 and TRBV6-3, could not be distinguished by the 87-base-pair reads and were therefore excluded. In a later analysis, HLA-associated TCR beta chains showed more clonal expansion and lower generation probabilities than non-associated chains that were equally common. In this cohort, only TCR beta chains were sequenced, and detectable features were limited by the absence of alpha or paired-chain data.

The sequenced sample consisted of PBMCs. This chain is built from TRBV5-4 and TRBJ2-3; no D gene is confidently identified. The receptor was derived from a woman between 18 and 30 years old in good health and CMV-seronegative. The CDR3 here reads CASSSQMATDTQYF. The DNA reads as follows: TGTGCCAGCAGCTCCCAGATGGCCACAGATACGCAGTATTTT.